The T cell receptor (beta chain) under discussion was sequenced for a study of cytomegalovirus exposure and HLA in healthy donors. Study-level results: Confirmation in vitro established that a few CMV-associated chains were specific for CMV antigens. Several of the most significant clusters were apparently associated with common viral pathogens in a later analysis. Earlier findings revealed that most TCR beta V segments proved productive either about 87% or about 30% of the time.

Both 60 Vbeta primers and 13 Jbeta primers went into the PCR. Using immunoSEQ multiplex PCR, the repertoire was profiled, and TCRdb retains in-frame clones only, with some absent. The sample records around 120,000 clones, about 83% being singletons. This clone appeared a single time. The antigen is unknown. The sample was PBMCs. This clonotype was sampled from a man aged 25 to 45 in good health and CMV-seronegative.

The CDR3 DNA sequence: TGTGCCAGCAGCGTAGAGCCAGGGGGCTGGGTACAGTTCTTC. Its translation is CASSVEPGGWVQFF. V and J are TRBV9 and TRBJ2-1; 8 nucleotides align to TRBD1. V dropped 0 bases and J dropped 13; count of bases not matched to a gene: 9. The CDR3 covers 14 residues. CDR1 SGDLS and CDR2 YYNGEE come from the germline V gene.